The T cell receptor beta chain described here comes from a study of OX40 agonist ivuxolimab in advanced cancers. Findings and limits, study-wide: More expanded clones were seen, on average, in CD8+ T cells than in CD4+. Among the nonresponders, some also had low normalized T-cell clonal expansion.

The table came from immunoSEQ multiplex PCR; TCRdb's copy has only in-frame clones and leaves some out. The sample consists of more than 55,000 clones, about 91% of them appearing once. Note on this clone: What it binds is not known.

The V end was cut by 3 bases, the J end by 8 bases, with 23 bases between. The CDR3 is made up of 17 amino acids. Germline V lookup: CDR1 LNHDA, CDR2 SQIVND (reference sequence). The rearrangement uses TRBV19 and TRBJ2-1, with D tentatively TRBD1 or TRBD2 (5 bases each). The material sequenced was CD4+ or CD8+ T cells sorted from blood, taken in a trial of the OX40 agonist ivuxolimab. The TCR originated in an adult with an advanced solid tumor such as melanoma, head and neck, liver or kidney cancer. CDR3 in amino acids: CASSMVVRGRLGDEQFF. CDR3 DNA sequence: TGTGCCAGTAGTATGGTCGTTCGGGGCCGATTAGGCGATGAGCAGTTCTTC.